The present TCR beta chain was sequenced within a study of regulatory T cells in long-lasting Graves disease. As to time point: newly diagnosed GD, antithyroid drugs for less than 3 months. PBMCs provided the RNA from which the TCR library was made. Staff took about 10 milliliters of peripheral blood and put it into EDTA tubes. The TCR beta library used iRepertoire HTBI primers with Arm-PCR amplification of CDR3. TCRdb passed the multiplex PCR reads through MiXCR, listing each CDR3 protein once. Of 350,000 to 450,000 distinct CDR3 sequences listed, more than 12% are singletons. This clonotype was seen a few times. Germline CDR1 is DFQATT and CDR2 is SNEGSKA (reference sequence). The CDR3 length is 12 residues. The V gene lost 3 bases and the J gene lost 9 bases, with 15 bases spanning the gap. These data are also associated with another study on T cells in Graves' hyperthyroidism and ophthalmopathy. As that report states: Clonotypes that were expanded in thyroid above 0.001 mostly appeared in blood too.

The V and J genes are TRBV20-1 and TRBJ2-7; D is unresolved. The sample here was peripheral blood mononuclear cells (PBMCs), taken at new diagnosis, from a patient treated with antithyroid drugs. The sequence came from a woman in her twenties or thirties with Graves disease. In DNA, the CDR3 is TGCAGTGCTAGGCCACAGAACGGAGTGCAGTACTTC. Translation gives CSARPQNGVQYF.